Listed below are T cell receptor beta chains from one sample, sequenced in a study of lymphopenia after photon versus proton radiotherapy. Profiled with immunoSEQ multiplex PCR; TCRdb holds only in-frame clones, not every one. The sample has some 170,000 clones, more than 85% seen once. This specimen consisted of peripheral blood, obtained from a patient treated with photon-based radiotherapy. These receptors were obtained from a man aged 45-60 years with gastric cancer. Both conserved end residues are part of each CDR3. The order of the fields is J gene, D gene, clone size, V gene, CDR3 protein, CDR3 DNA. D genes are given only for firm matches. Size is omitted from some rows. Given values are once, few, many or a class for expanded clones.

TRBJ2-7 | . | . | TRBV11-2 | CASSLSYSYEQYF | TGTGCCAGCAGCCTTTCATATTCCTACGAGCAGTACTTC
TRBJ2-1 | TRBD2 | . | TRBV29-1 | CSVLGLAVYNEQFF | TGCAGCGTATTGGGACTAGCGGTCTACAATGAGCAGTTCTTC
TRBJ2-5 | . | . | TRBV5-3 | CARSCQETQYF | TGTGCCAGAAGCTGCCAAGAGACCCAGTACTTC
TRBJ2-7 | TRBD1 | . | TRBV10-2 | CASRGQAGDEQYF | TGCGCCAGCAGGGGACAGGCAGGTGACGAGCAGTACTTC
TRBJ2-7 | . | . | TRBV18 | CASSKSTRGNEQYF | TGTGCCAGCTCAAAATCAACTAGAGGTAACGAGCAGTACTTC
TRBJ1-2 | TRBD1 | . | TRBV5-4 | CASSLGLQGEIYGYTF | TGTGCCAGCAGCTTGGGTTTGCAGGGGGAAATCTATGGCTACACCTTC
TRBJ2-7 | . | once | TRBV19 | CANLLGWGYEQYF | TGTGCCAACTTGCTAGGGTGGGGCTACGAGCAGTACTTC
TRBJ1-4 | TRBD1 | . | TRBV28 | CASSLKGAANEKLFF | TGTGCCAGCAGTTTGAAGGGGGCGGCTAATGAAAAACTGTTTTTT
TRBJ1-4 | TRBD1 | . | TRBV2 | CASSGTGGREKLFF | TGTGCCAGCAGTGGGACAGGGGGACGGGAAAAACTGTTTTTT
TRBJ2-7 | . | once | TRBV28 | CASSFSGSLRGEQYF | TGTGCCAGCAGTTTTTCCGGGAGCCTTAGGGGCGAGCAGTACTTC
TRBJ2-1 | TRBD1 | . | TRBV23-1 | CASSQSGDSYNEQFF | TGCGCCAGCAGTCAATCGGGGGACAGTTACAATGAGCAGTTCTTC
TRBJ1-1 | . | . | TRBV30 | CAWSGSPNTEAFF | TGTGCCTGGAGTGGGTCACCGAACACTGAAGCTTTCTTT
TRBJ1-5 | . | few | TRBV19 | CASSIGAQPQHF | TGTGCCAGTAGTATTGGGGCCCAGCCCCAGCATTTT
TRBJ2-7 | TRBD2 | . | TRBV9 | CASSASGGLAYEQYF | TGTGCCAGCAGCGCTTCGGGAGGCCTTGCCTACGAGCAGTACTTC
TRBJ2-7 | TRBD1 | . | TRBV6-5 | CASSRQGHTSYEQYF | TGTGCCAGCAGTCGACAGGGCCACACCTCCTACGAGCAGTACTTC
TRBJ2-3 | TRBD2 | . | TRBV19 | CASSSRLAGVTDTQYF | TGTGCCAGTAGTAGCCGATTAGCGGGAGTTACAGATACGCAGTATTTT
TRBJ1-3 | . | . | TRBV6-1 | CASSPKGGNTIYF | TGTGCCAGCAGTCCAAAAGGAGGAAACACCATATATTTT
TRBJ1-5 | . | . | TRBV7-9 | CASSSSFSNQPQHF | TGTGCCAGCAGCTCCAGTTTTAGCAATCAGCCCCAGCATTTT
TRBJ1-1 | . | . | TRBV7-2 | CASSPAPGVNTEAFF | TGTGCCAGCAGCCCGGCCCCGGGGGTGAACACTGAAGCTTTCTTT
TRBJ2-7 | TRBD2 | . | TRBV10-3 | CAIKGTSGRVNEQYF | TGTGCCATCAAGGGAACTAGCGGGAGGGTGAACGAGCAGTACTTC
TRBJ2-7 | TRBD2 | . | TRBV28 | CASGTRATNEQYF | TGTGCCAGTGGGACTAGAGCCACTAACGAGCAGTACTTC
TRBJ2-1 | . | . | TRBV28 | CASSPPLAEQFF | TGTGCCAGCAGTCCACCACTAGCCGAGCAGTTCTTC
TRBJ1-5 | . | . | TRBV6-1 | CASSDTLQYSNQPQHF | TGTGCCAGCAGTGACACACTACAGTATAGCAATCAGCCCCAGCATTTT
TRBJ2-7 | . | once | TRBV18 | CASSPPGAVSSYEQYF | TGTGCCAGCTCACCACCGGGTGCAGTAAGCTCCTACGAGCAGTACTTC
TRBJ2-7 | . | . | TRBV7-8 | CASSLAEGASYEQYF | TGTGCCAGCAGCTTAGCGGAGGGGGCATCCTACGAGCAGTACTTC
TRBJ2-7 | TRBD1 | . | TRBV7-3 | CASSPKGDRGWEEQYF | TGTGCCAGCAGCCCCAAAGGGGACAGGGGATGGGAAGAGCAGTACTTC
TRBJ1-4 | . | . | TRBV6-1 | CASSEFINEKLFF | TGTGCCAGCAGTGAATTTATCAATGAAAAACTGTTTTTT
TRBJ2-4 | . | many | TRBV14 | CASSPFQGSIQYF | TGTGCCAGCAGCCCCTTCCAGGGAAGCATTCAGTACTTC
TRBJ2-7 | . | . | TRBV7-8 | CASSSAPSHEQYF | TGTGCCAGCAGCTCCGCCCCCTCCCACGAGCAGTACTTC
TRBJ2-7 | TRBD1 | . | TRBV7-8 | CASSRAATGPYEQYF | TGTGCCAGCAGCCGAGCTGCGACAGGGCCTTACGAGCAGTACTTC
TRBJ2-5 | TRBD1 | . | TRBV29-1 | CSVEAGRGKAQYF | TGCAGCGTTGAAGCGGGCAGGGGGAAGGCCCAGTACTTC
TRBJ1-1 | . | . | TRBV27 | CASSLRPLNTEAFF | TGTGCCAGCAGTTTGAGGCCGCTGAACACTGAAGCTTTCTTT
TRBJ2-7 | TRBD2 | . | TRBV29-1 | CSASTGAGVHEQYF | TGCAGCGCCTCGACCGGGGCGGGAGTCCACGAGCAGTACTTC
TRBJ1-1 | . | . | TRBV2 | CASSPRGQNTEAFF | TGTGCCAGCAGTCCTAGAGGACAGAACACTGAAGCTTTCTTT
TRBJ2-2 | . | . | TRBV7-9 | CASSLWSRVEGNTGELFF | TGTGCCAGCAGCTTATGGTCCAGGGTCGAGGGAAACACCGGGGAGCTGTTTTTT
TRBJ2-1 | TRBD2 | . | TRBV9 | CASSLIAGSYNEQFF | TGTGCCAGCAGCCTTATAGCGGGCTCCTACAATGAGCAGTTCTTC
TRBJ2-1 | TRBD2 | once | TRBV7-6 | CASSLGISGHGIHEQFF | TGTGCCAGCAGCTTGGGCATTAGCGGGCATGGAATCCATGAGCAGTTCTTC
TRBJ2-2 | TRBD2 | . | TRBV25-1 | CASSEHPGLAGTGELFF | TGTGCCAGCAGTGAACACCCGGGACTAGCGGGAACCGGGGAGCTGTTTTTT
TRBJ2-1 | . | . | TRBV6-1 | CASTPLRDEQFF | TGTGCCAGCACCCCCCTAAGGGATGAGCAGTTCTTC
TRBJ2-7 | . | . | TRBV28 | CASSWGGNSYEQYF | TGTGCCAGCAGTTGGGGCGGAAACTCCTACGAGCAGTACTTC
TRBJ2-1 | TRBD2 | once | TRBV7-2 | CASSSSLAGTTRQFF | TGTGCCAGCAGCTCCAGCCTAGCGGGAACCACTAGGCAGTTCTTC
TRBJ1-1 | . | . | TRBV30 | CAWEMNTEAFF | TGTGCCTGGGAAATGAACACTGAAGCTTTCTTT
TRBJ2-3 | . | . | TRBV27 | CASSPPGRGADTQYF | TGTGCCAGCAGTCCCCCGGGGAGGGGGGCAGATACGCAGTATTTT
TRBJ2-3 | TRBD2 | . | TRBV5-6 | CASSLWTSGRTDTQYF | TGTGCCAGCAGCCTCTGGACTAGCGGGAGAACAGATACGCAGTATTTT
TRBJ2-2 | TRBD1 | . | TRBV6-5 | CASSWDRGNTGELFF | TGTGCCAGCAGTTGGGACAGAGGTAACACCGGGGAGCTGTTTTTT
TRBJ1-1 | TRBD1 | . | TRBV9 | CASSVGWVDRVTEAFF | TGTGCCAGCAGCGTAGGGTGGGTGGACAGGGTTACTGAAGCTTTCTTT
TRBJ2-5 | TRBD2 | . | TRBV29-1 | CSERLAGGETQYF | TGCAGCGAGCGACTAGCGGGAGGAGAGACCCAGTACTTC
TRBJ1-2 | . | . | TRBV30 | CAWRKTGKDYGYTF | TGTGCCTGGAGAAAAACAGGGAAGGACTATGGCTACACCTTC
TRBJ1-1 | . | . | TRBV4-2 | CASSQEPGAVNTEAFF | TGTGCCAGCAGCCAAGAGCCAGGGGCCGTGAACACTGAAGCTTTCTTT
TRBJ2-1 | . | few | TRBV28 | CASSLRGTMDYNEQFF | TGTGCCAGCAGTTTGAGGGGGACGATGGACTACAATGAGCAGTTCTTC
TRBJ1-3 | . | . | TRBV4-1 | CASSQESGGTGNTIYF | TGCGCCAGCAGCCAAGAATCGGGCGGCACTGGAAACACCATATATTTT
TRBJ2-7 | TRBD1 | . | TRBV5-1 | CASRSDRGRGEQYF | TGCGCCAGCAGATCCGACAGGGGGCGTGGCGAGCAGTACTTC
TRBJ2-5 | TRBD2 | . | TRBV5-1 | CASSLEGLGGATQYF | TGCGCCAGCAGCTTGGAGGGACTAGGTGGAGCGACCCAGTACTTC
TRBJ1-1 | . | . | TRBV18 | CASSPQMNTEAFF | TGTGCCAGCTCACCACAGATGAACACTGAAGCTTTCTTT
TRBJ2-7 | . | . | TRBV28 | CASSFGWESYEQYF | TGTGCCAGCAGTTTCGGGTGGGAGTCGTACGAGCAGTACTTC